Only a few counts were recorded for the clone carrying this TCR beta chain. The donors, all of them Caucasian adults, lived in Nashville, Tennessee. The split of CD4+ cells yielded CD45RA+ naive and CD45RA-negative memory subsets. The data belong to a study of shared clonotypes between healthy human individuals. The method was immunoSEQ multiplex PCR; TCRdb's version includes in-frame clones alone and lacks a portion of them. Among 950,000 to 1,100,000 clones listed, about 70% were seen once. CDR3 length: 13 amino acids. Deletions cut 2 bases from V and 2 bases from J, with 9 bases between. The germline V gene has CDR1 GTSNPN and CDR2 SVGIG (reference sequence).

The clonotype comes from a man between 18 and 29 years old in good health. The sequenced sample was memory CD4+ T cells sorted from blood. The sample's subset: CD45RA-negative fraction. The chain uses TRBV30 and TRBJ1-1, with unresolved D. Here the CDR3 DNA reads TGTGCCTGGAGTAGGAACACAAACACTGAAGCTTTCTTT. Translation gives CAWSRNTNTEAFF.